A single sample is the source of the 6 T cell receptor beta chains below, sequenced in a study of cytomegalovirus exposure and HLA in healthy donors. A multiplex PCR was run with 60 Vbeta primers and 13 Jbeta primers. The method was immunoSEQ multiplex PCR; TCRdb's version includes in-frame clones alone and lacks a portion of them. The sample has 45,000 to 65,000 clones, roughly 80% seen once. The material sequenced was PBMCs. The receptors were sampled from a man younger than 45 in good health and CMV-seronegative.

V usage is TRBV6-5 and J usage is TRBJ2-7; TRBD2 might be the D (5 bases). This CDR3 has 14 residues. Trimming stripped 2 bases from V and 0 bases from J, with 8 bases between. Germline V gene sequence: CDR1 MNHEY, CDR2 SVGAGI. DNA of the CDR3: TGTGCCAGCAGTTACCGGGAATCCTCCTACGAGCAGTACTTC. Amino acids: CASSYRESSYEQYF.

The chain combines TRBV7-2 with TRBJ2-3, with 13 bases aligning to TRBD2. Germline V gene data show CDR1 as SGHTA and CDR2 as FQGNSA. V was pared by 5 bases and J by 2 bases, with 7 bases of the junction left unmatched. This CDR3 has 17 residues. This chain's CDR3 is CASSPGGLAGYTDTQYF. CDR3 coding DNA: TGTGCCAGCAGCCCGGGGGGACTAGCGGGATACACAGATACGCAGTATTTT.

This chain uses TRBV5-6 with TRBJ2-3, with TRBD2 identical over 7 bases. V trimming: 4 bases; J trimming: 6 bases; junction bases outside the gene matches: 5. This CDR3 has 13 amino acids. Germline CDR1 SGHDT, CDR2 YYEEEE. CDR3 sequence reads: CASSRRRGDTQYF. In nucleotides, the CDR3 is TGTGCCAGCAGCCGGCGGCGGGGGGATACGCAGTATTTT.

The rearrangement links TRBV2 to TRBJ2-7; 11 nucleotides line up with TRBD1. CDR1 and CDR2 (germline): SNHLY, FYNNEI. The trim removed 7 bases at V and 1 base at J, leaving 3 bases unmatched. This CDR3 contains 14 residues. Here the CDR3 reads CASIGTGGSYEQYF. The CDR3 nucleotides are TGTGCCAGCATTGGGACAGGGGGTTCCTACGAGCAGTACTTC.

CDR3 coding DNA: TGTGCCAGCAGCTCCACAGGGGGCAACGAGCAGTACTTC. Residues: CASSSTGGNEQYF. The rearrangement links TRBV5-8 to TRBJ2-7; 9 bases are a match to TRBD1. J lost 5 bases, V lost 3 bases, and 3 bases had no gene match. The CDR3 extends over 13 amino acids. The germline CDR1 and CDR2 sequences are SGHTS and YDEGEE. Variable domain in full (rest from reference TRBV5-8 and TRBJ2-7): EAGVTQSPTHLIKTRGQQATLRCSPISGHTSVYWYQQALGLGLQFLLWYDEGEERNRGNFPPRFSGRQFPNYSSELNVNALELEDSALYLCASSSTGGNEQYFGPGTRLTVT.

The chain employs TRBV9 and TRBJ2-1; TRBD2 is a possible D gene (5 bases). Trimming took 1 base from V and 3 from J, leaving 11 bases between them. The germline gives CDR1 SGDLS, CDR2 YYNGEE. The CDR3 extends over 15 amino acids. In DNA form, the CDR3 reads TGTGCCAGCAGCGTAAATGGCGGGTTCTACAATGAGCAGTTCTTC. Translated, it gives CASSVNGGFYNEQFF.